This entry lists 31 T cell receptor beta chains sequenced from one sample in a study of PD-L1 blockade in urothelial cancer. Using immunoSEQ multiplex PCR, the repertoire was profiled, and TCRdb retains in-frame clones only, with some absent. The sample holds some 63,000 clones, about four fifths seen once. Regarding time point: pretreatment peripheral blood. This specimen consisted of PBMCs, obtained around atezolizumab (anti-PD-L1) treatment. The receptors here all came from a man in his 70s with urothelial cancer.

The chain recombines TRBV7-2 with TRBJ2-3, with 12 positions matching TRBD2. This CDR3 region has 17 residues. Trimming took 5 bases from V and 2 from J; bases not matched to a gene: 8. Germline CDR1 SGHTA, CDR2 FQGNSA. The CDR3 sequence: CASSLRTSGNPTDTQYF. The CDR3 bases are TGTGCCAGCAGCCTCAGGACTAGCGGGAACCCCACAGATACGCAGTATTTT.

This clone was observed a handful of times. The chain joins TRBV10-3 to TRBJ1-4, with a tentative D call TRBD1 (5 bases). V dropped 10 bases and J dropped 3 bases, with 15 bases sitting between them. Germline V gene data show CDR1 as ENHRY and CDR2 as SYGVKD. This CDR3 is 14 amino acids long. DNA of the CDR3: TGTGCCACCTCTTTGACAGACCCTAATGAAAAACTGTTTTTT. Protein sequence: CATSLTDPNEKLFF.

V gene TRBV19 combines with J gene TRBJ2-5, with D perhaps TRBD2 (6 bases). Looked up from germline, CDR1 is LNHDA and CDR2 is SQIVND (reference sequence). The CDR3 is made up of 13 amino acids. V lost 2 bases and J lost 5, with 9 bases in between. For the CDR3, the DNA is TGTGCCAGTAGTATATCTAGCGAGGAGACCCAGTACTTC. This sequence encodes CASSISSEETQYF.

The gene calls are TRBV18 and TRBJ1-2; no reliable D call. Germline CDR1 and CDR2: KGHSH and LQKENI. The CDR3 sequence is 13 residues long. The V gene lost 3 bases and the J gene lost 4 bases, with 9 bases spanning the gap. The CDR3 coding sequence is TGTGCCAGCTCACCGGATGACATCTATGGCTACACCTTC. It yields the protein CASSPDDIYGYTF.

The chain carries TRBV5-1 and TRBJ2-7; D perhaps matches TRBD1 (5 bases). Trimming stripped 0 bases from V and 2 bases from J, with 9 bases between. This CDR3 contains 14 residues. Germline V gives CDR1 SGHRS, CDR2 YFSETQ. CDR3 sequence: CASSLGDRPYEQYF. The DNA for the CDR3 is TGCGCCAGCAGCTTGGGAGACAGACCCTACGAGCAGTACTTC.

V is TRBV5-3 and J is TRBJ2-3; 7 bases map to TRBD2. TRBV5-3 is annotated as an ORF whose role is uncertain. The CDR3 loop spans 18 amino acids. With V trimmed by 0 bases and J by 5 bases, 15 bases remained unmatched. The CDR3 here is CARSLADGAGEVRDTQYF. CDR3 in DNA: TGTGCCAGAAGCTTGGCCGATGGGGCGGGAGAAGTTAGAGATACGCAGTATTTT.

This clone has just one count. CDR3 sequence: CASSPGLAGGPGETQYF. CDR3 coding DNA: TGTGCCAGTAGTCCGGGACTAGCGGGAGGGCCGGGGGAGACCCAGTACTTC. The chain employs TRBV19 and TRBJ2-5; 16 positions agree with TRBD2. J was trimmed by 5 bases and V by 5 bases; bases with no gene match: 8. CDR1 and CDR2 from the germline V gene are LNHDA and SQIVND (reference sequence). CDR3 length: 17 residues.

V is TRBV7-5 and J is TRBJ1-5. TRBV7-5 represents a pseudogene. The CDR3 extends over 16 amino acids. CDR3 amino acids: CARTQRGLSLNQPQHF. The CDR3 coding sequence is TGTGCCAGAACCCAGAGAGGGCTTAGCCTCAATCAGCCCCAGCATTTT.

The chain couples TRBV10-3 to TRBJ1-5; D call uncertain. There are 15 residues in the CDR3. The V gene lost 4 bases and the J gene lost 3 bases, with 13 bases spanning the gap. CDR1 is ENHRY, CDR2 SYGVKD, per germline. CDR3 in amino acids: CAISGPGMANQPQHF. CDR3 DNA: TGTGCCATCAGTGGGCCGGGAATGGCCAATCAGCCCCAGCATTTT.

The rearrangement links TRBV6-1 to TRBJ1-4, with 8 bases matching TRBD1. Germline V CDR1 and CDR2: MNHNS, SASEGT. This CDR3 has 17 amino acids. The J segment lost 3 bases and the V segment lost 4 bases, leaving 10 bases of the junction unmatched. CDR3 DNA: TGTGCCAGCAGTGCCATCGGACAGGGCCTTCCTAATGAAAAACTGTTTTTT. This sequence encodes CASSAIGQGLPNEKLFF.

This rearrangement joins TRBV5-1 to TRBJ1-5; no firm D call. V shed 0 bases and J shed 0 bases, with 4 bases lying between them. Per the germline V gene, CDR1 is SGHRS and CDR2 is YFSETQ. The CDR3 extends over 14 amino acids. CDR3 in DNA: TGCGCCAGCAGCTTGGACGGTAGCAATCAGCCCCAGCATTTT. It is translated as CASSLDGSNQPQHF.

The chain carries TRBV5-8 and TRBJ1-4; no clear D gene. Germline V gene sequence: CDR1 SGHTS, CDR2 YDEGEE. V was clipped by 4 bases and J by 3 bases, with 13 bases between them. The CDR3 has 15 residues. The CDR3 loop reads CASSIRVTPNEKLFF. The CDR3 DNA reads as TGTGCCAGCAGCATTAGAGTAACCCCTAATGAAAAACTGTTTTTT.

The J gene is TRBJ2-7, the V gene TRBV18, with D uncertain. Germline CDR1 KGHSH, CDR2 LQKENI. The CDR3 has 15 amino acids. Deletions cut 0 bases from V and 3 bases from J, with 12 bases between. The CDR3 sequence: CASSPPPGNIYEQYF. The CDR3 nucleotides read TGTGCCAGCTCACCACCGCCAGGAAACATCTACGAGCAGTACTTC.

The chain is built from TRBV2 and TRBJ1-5; TRBD1 agrees at 8 bases. CDR1 is SNHLY, CDR2 FYNNEI, per germline. J was trimmed by 4 bases and V by 3 bases; bases with no gene match: 8. The CDR3 contains 16 residues. The CDR3 region has the DNA TGTGCCAGCAGTGAGCCGGGACAGGAGATTAATCAGCCCCAGCATTTT. As protein: CASSEPGQEINQPQHF.

The chain combines TRBV11-3 with TRBJ1-4; 7 bases agree with TRBD1. Germline trimming cut 0 bases from V and 7 bases from J; bases unmatched to any gene: 5. The CDR3 loop spans 15 amino acids. CDR1 is SGHNT and CDR2 is YENEEA in the germline V gene. CDR3 sequence (DNA): TGTGCCAGCAGCTTAGATCGTCAGGGGGTTGAAAAACTGTTTTTT. Residues: CASSLDRQGVEKLFF.

In this sample, this clone turned up a few times. V and J are TRBV2 and TRBJ2-1; no clear D. Germline CDR1 is SNHLY and CDR2 is FYNNEI. Trimming cost V 6 bases and J 0 bases, with 12 bases left between them. The CDR3 is 15 residues long. The CDR3 loop reads CASRSTTNSYNEQFF. The CDR3 region has the DNA TGTGCCAGCAGATCAACTACTAACTCCTACAATGAGCAGTTCTTC.

V and J are TRBV5-1 and TRBJ1-2; D is ambiguous. The V end lost 2 bases, the J end lost 0 bases, and 5 bases lay between the germline ends. Germline V gene sequence: CDR1 SGHRS, CDR2 YFSETQ. This CDR3 contains 13 residues. CDR3 loop: CASSFGTNYGYTF. The CDR3 nucleotides read TGCGCCAGCAGCTTCGGGACTAACTATGGCTACACCTTC.

The CDR3 is CASGLAPGQTFF. As DNA, the CDR3 is TGTGCTAGTGGTTTGGCTCCGGGACAGACGTTCTTC. The chain combines TRBV12-5 with TRBJ2-1, with 7 positions matching TRBD1. CDR3 length equals 12 residues. After removal of 1 base from V and 15 bases from J, the junction contained 6 bases not matched to a gene. Germline V gene sequence: CDR1 LGHNT, CDR2 FRNRAP. Complete variable domain (other parts from reference TRBV12-5 and TRBJ2-1): DARVTQTPRHKVTEMGQEVTMRCQPILGHNTVFWYRQTMMQGLELLAYFRNRAPLDDSGMPKDRFSAEMPDATLATLKIQPSEPRDSAVYFCASGLAPGQTFFGPGTRLTVL.

The rearrangement joins TRBV4-2 to TRBJ2-3; a weak D match, TRBD2 (7 bases). This CDR3 is 16 amino acids long. In germline, CDR1 is LGHNA, CDR2 YNFKEQ. Between the trimmed V and J ends, which lost 0 bases and 1 base, there was a span of 11 bases. This CDR3 is CASSQDGRGGTDTQYF. As DNA, the CDR3 is TGTGCCAGCAGCCAAGATGGGAGGGGGGGCACAGATACGCAGTATTTT.

This chain connects TRBV6-1 to TRBJ2-1, with 10 bases fitting TRBD2. The germline V gene has CDR1 MNHNS and CDR2 SASEGT. The CDR3 is 14 residues long. Losses at the gene ends were 5 bases for V and 10 bases for J; bases not matched to a gene: 8. The CDR3 coding sequence is TGTGCCAGCAGTCTTATAGCGGGAGGCTTAGAGCAGTTCTTC. Its protein product is CASSLIAGGLEQFF.

The gene calls are TRBV19 and TRBJ1-1, with 9 bases aligning to TRBD1. CDR1 is LNHDA, CDR2 SQIVND, per germline (reference sequence). The CDR3 is 14 amino acids. V shed 8 bases and J 7 bases; nucleotides not matched to a gene: 11. CDR3 sequence reads: CASRQNRGHSEAFF. For the CDR3, the DNA is TGTGCCAGTCGTCAGAACAGGGGGCATAGTGAAGCTTTCTTT.

On this clone itself: The sample holds other DNA sequences that translate to the same CDR3. The V call is TRBV5-1, the J call TRBJ1-3; 7 bases are a match to TRBD1. The trim removed 2 bases at V and 4 bases at J, leaving 3 bases unmatched. The germline CDR1 and CDR2 sequences are SGHRS and YFSETQ. This CDR3 region has 14 residues. The CDR3 region has the DNA TGCGCCAGCAGCTTACAGGGGAGCGGAAACACCATATATTTT. Translation: CASSLQGSGNTIYF.

The chain joins TRBV5-6 to TRBJ1-1; TRBD1 aligns across 9 bases. The junction had 4 bases not matched to a gene; V was cut back by 3 bases and J by 4 bases. The CDR3 is 14 amino acids. The germline gives CDR1 SGHDT, CDR2 YYEEEE. This CDR3 reads CASSYRDRATEAFF. The CDR3, as DNA: TGTGCCAGCAGCTACCGGGACAGGGCCACTGAAGCTTTCTTT.

The V gene is TRBV19, the J gene TRBJ2-2, with TRBD2 matching 10 bases. Germline-derived CDR1 and CDR2 are LNHDA and SQIVND (reference sequence). After removal of 1 base from V and 2 bases from J, the junction contained 4 bases not matched to a gene. This CDR3 spans 17 amino acids. The CDR3 loop is CASSIGAGGPNTGELFF. DNA of the CDR3: TGTGCCAGTAGTATAGGAGCGGGGGGGCCTAACACCGGGGAGCTGTTTTTT.

The chain carries TRBV2 and TRBJ2-3, with a possible D match to TRBD1 (5 bases). Trimming removed 7 bases from V and 1 base from J, with 15 bases in between. The CDR3 consists of 15 residues. Germline CDR1 is SNHLY and CDR2 is FYNNEI. CDR3 DNA sequence: TGTGCCAGCACCCTTCAGGGTATCCGCACAGATACGCAGTATTTT. It yields the protein CASTLQGIRTDTQYF.

This chain joins TRBV6-6 and TRBJ2-3, with a tentative D call TRBD1 (7 bases). Per germline, CDR1 MNHNY and CDR2 SVGAGI (reference sequence). This CDR3 has 15 amino acids. Between the trimmed V and J ends, which lost 2 bases and 3 bases, there was a span of 12 bases. CDR3 DNA sequence: TGTGCCAGCAGTTACGGAGGGACAGCTACAGATACGCAGTATTTT. Translation: CASSYGGTATDTQYF.

This clone was seen a few times. V gene TRBV7-9 combines with J gene TRBJ1-1; D is unresolved. Germline loops: CDR1 SEHNR, CDR2 FQNEAQ (reference sequence). Trimming took off 5 bases at V and 5 bases at J, with 12 bases between the two ends. CDR3 length equals 13 residues. In nucleotides, the CDR3 is TGTGCCAGCAGCCGCTCGGGAAGTACTGAAGCTTTCTTT. Amino acids: CASSRSGSTEAFF.

This clone was seen just once. The V gene is TRBV5-1, the J gene TRBJ2-5; D is unclear. Per the germline V gene, CDR1 is SGHRS and CDR2 is YFSETQ. The germline V and J ends were trimmed by 4 bases and 5 bases, with 12 bases remaining between them. The CDR3 contains 13 residues. The DNA of the CDR3 is TGCGCCAGCAGCCCTAGACCGGCGGAGACCCAGTACTTC. Amino acids: CASSPRPAETQYF.

V is TRBV2 and J is TRBJ2-1; TRBD2 agrees at 10 bases. The CDR3 runs 16 residues. With 0 bases clipped from V and 6 bases from J, the junction kept 5 bases outside the gene matches. Germline V lookup: CDR1 SNHLY, CDR2 FYNNEI. The CDR3 sequence: CASSEAASGGANEQFF. The DNA of the CDR3 is TGTGCCAGCAGTGAAGCTGCCAGCGGGGGGGCCAATGAGCAGTTCTTC.

The chain employs TRBV6-5 and TRBJ2-4, with D tentatively TRBD1 (6 bases). Trimming shortened V by 5 bases and J by 4 bases, and 15 bases separated the two germline ends. The germline V gene has CDR1 MNHEY and CDR2 SVGAGI. The CDR3 contains 15 residues. The CDR3 DNA reads TGTGCCAGCAGTAACAGGGTTGGGATAAAAAACATTCAGTACTTC. The encoded protein is CASSNRVGIKNIQYF.

V and J are TRBV18 and TRBJ2-7; 11 bases line up with TRBD2. CDR3 length: 15 amino acids. Germline V gene data show CDR1 as KGHSH and CDR2 as LQKENI. V trimming: 1 base; J trimming: 2 bases; junction bases outside the gene matches: 1. This CDR3 is CASSPLSGGAYEQYF. Written as DNA, the CDR3 is TGTGCCAGCTCACCACTTAGCGGGGGGGCCTACGAGCAGTACTTC.